The 9 T cell receptor beta chains in this list originate from one sample, sequenced in a study of T cell responses to AZD1222 COVID-19 vaccine. The data were produced by immunoSEQ multiplex PCR, yet TCRdb's version contains in-frame clones alone and is incomplete. The table has approximately 80,000 clones, roughly nine tenths seen once. Specimen: peripheral blood, collected on day 0 of AZD1222 vaccination. These receptors were obtained from an adult in good health.

The sample holds a few counts of this clone. This rearrangement joins TRBV6-4 to TRBJ2-1; D could derive from TRBD1 or TRBD2 (5 bases each). The CDR3 length is 13 residues. CDR1 is MRHNA and CDR2 is SNTAGT in the germline V gene. The V end was cut by 3 bases, the J end by 7 bases, with 10 bases between. The CDR3 loop reads CASSEGDGNEQFF. Written as DNA, the CDR3 is TGTGCCAGCAGTGAGGGGGACGGTAATGAGCAGTTCTTC.

V and J are TRBV30 and TRBJ1-3, with 7 bases aligning to TRBD1. V lost 8 bases, J lost 0 bases, and 7 bases stayed unmatched. The CDR3 is 14 residues long. CDR1 is GTSNPN and CDR2 is SVGIG in the germline V gene (reference sequence). This CDR3 reads CAGQDGNSGNTIYF. Written as DNA, the CDR3 is TGTGCCGGACAGGACGGAAACTCTGGAAACACCATATATTTT.

The rearrangement links TRBV12-3 or TRBV12-4 to TRBJ1-1; D gene uncertain. CDR3 length equals 12 residues. The ends were cut back, 2 bases at V and 5 bases at J, with 6 bases in the middle. The CDR3 coding sequence is TGTGCCAGCAGTTTACGGGGAACTGAAGCTTTCTTT. Translated, it gives CASSLRGTEAFF.

The chain carries TRBV19 and TRBJ2-5, with D perhaps TRBD2 (6 bases). Between the trimmed V and J ends, which lost 3 bases and 2 bases, there was a span of 10 bases. The germline V gene encodes CDR1 LNHDA and CDR2 SQIVND (reference sequence). The CDR3 contains 14 residues. CDR3: CASSMRGWQETQYF. CDR3 bases: TGTGCCAGTAGTATGCGGGGTTGGCAAGAGACCCAGTACTTC. The full variable domain, completed using reference TRBV19 and TRBJ2-5, is DGGITQSPKYLFRKEGQNVTLSCEQNLNHDAMYWYRQDPGQGLRLIYYSQIVNDFQKGDIAEGYSVSREKKESFPLTVTSAQKNPTAFYLCASSMRGWQETQYFGPGTRLLVL.

This clone was recorded a few times. The rearrangement links TRBV19 to TRBJ2-1, with D possibly being TRBD1 or TRBD2 (5 bases each). The V gene's germline CDR1 is LNHDA and CDR2 SQIVND (reference sequence). V was cut by 6 bases and J by 9 bases, with 18 bases left in between. CDR3 length equals 14 residues. The CDR3 reads CASRSGPGVIEQFF. The CDR3 DNA sequence: TGTGCCAGTAGGTCGGGGCCTGGGGTAATTGAGCAGTTCTTC.

The V gene is TRBV5-1, the J gene TRBJ2-7, with 8 nucleotides matching TRBD1. CDR1 is SGHRS and CDR2 is YFSETQ in the germline V gene. Germline trimming cut 3 bases from V and 1 base from J; bases unmatched to any gene: 6. CDR3 size: 15 residues. CDR3 protein: CASSSWTGMSYEQYF. Here the CDR3 DNA reads TGCGCCAGCAGCTCCTGGACAGGGATGTCCTACGAGCAGTACTTC. The whole variable domain, filled in from reference TRBV5-1 and TRBJ2-7, reads KAGVTQTPRYLIKTRGQQVTLSCSPISGHRSVSWYQQTPGQGLQFLFEYFSETQRNKGNFPGRFSGRQFSNSRSEMNVSTLELGDSALYLCASSSWTGMSYEQYFGPGTRLTVT.

V gene TRBV5-6 combines with J gene TRBJ2-5; D is uncertain. The CDR3 totals 15 residues. CDR1 SGHDT and CDR2 YYEEEE come from the germline V gene. The V gene lost 4 bases and the J gene lost 1 base, with 14 bases spanning the gap. This CDR3 is CASSPRLTPQETQYF. CDR3 DNA sequence: TGTGCCAGCAGCCCGAGGCTCACACCCCAAGAGACCCAGTACTTC.

The J gene is TRBJ2-3, the V gene TRBV28; TRBD2 might be the D (6 bases). The ends were cut back, 7 bases at V and 2 bases at J, with 16 bases in the middle. The CDR3 totals 15 residues. Germline assignment: CDR1 MDHEN and CDR2 SYDVKM. The CDR3, as DNA: TGTGCCAGCACCTATGGCGGGGTTTCCACAGATACGCAGTATTTT. Amino acids: CASTYGGVSTDTQYF.

This chain joins TRBV21-1 and TRBJ2-1. TRBV21-1 is termed a pseudogene. The CDR3 spans 13 residues. The CDR3 sequence is CASKPGAGNEQFF. DNA for the CDR3: TGTGCCAGCAAACCAGGGGCGGGGAATGAGCAGTTCTTC.